Described below is a single TCR beta chain sequence and its context. Its antigen is unidentified. The data stem from a study of identical twins. The study's findings and limits: Cord blood's abundant beta clonotypes had fewer insertions, unlike memory repertoires.

This CDR3 has 17 residues. Losses at the gene ends were 1 base for V and 2 bases for J; bases not matched to a gene: 6. Germline V gene data show CDR1 as SGHKS and CDR2 as YYEKEE (reference sequence). TCRdb called the 5' RACE reads again in MiXCR, with one record for every CDR3 protein. The sample carries roughly 250,000 distinct CDR3 sequences, around an eighth recorded once. The specimen was memory (CD45RO+) T cells sorted from blood. The sequence was obtained from a woman aged 18-29 years in good health. The rearrangement uses TRBV5-5 and TRBJ2-3; 11 bases are shared with TRBD2. CDR3 DNA: TGTGCCAGCAGCTTGTTCCTAGCGGGGGGTTTCACAGATACGCAGTATTTT. It is translated as CASSLFLAGGFTDTQYF.